The 18 T cell receptor beta chains presented below share a single source sample, sequenced in a study of beta chain features in type 1 diabetes. Study-wide findings and caveats: TCRB CDR3s were moderately but significantly shorter in Type 1 diabetes patients in all four CD4+ subsets.

What was sequenced were expressed TCRB transcripts, since all of the isolated RNA had been reverse transcribed. Sequenced by immunoSEQ multiplex PCR; TCRdb stores in-frame clones only, minus some. The sample carries roughly 730,000 clones, under 15% recorded once. Antigen specificity for these receptors is unknown. The source material was naive CD4+ T cells from blood. Receptors were obtained from a man aged 18 to 35 with type 1 diabetes.

This clone was detected a few times. Here the CDR3 reads CASSQDREQGGQETQYF. For the CDR3, the DNA is TGCGCCAGCAGCCAAGATAGGGAACAGGGAGGTCAAGAGACCCAGTACTTC. The V gene is TRBV4-1, the J gene TRBJ2-5; D might be TRBD1 or TRBD2, each matching 6 bases. Germline assignment: CDR1 MGHRA and CDR2 YSYEKL. The V end lost 0 bases, the J end lost 2 bases, and 16 bases lay between the germline ends. The CDR3 extends over 17 amino acids.

The chain has TRBV29-1 and TRBJ1-1, with D tentatively TRBD1 (5 bases). The CDR3 is made up of 11 amino acids. V lost 7 bases, J lost 1 base, and 7 bases lay in between. Per the germline V gene, CDR1 is SQVTM and CDR2 is ANQGSEA. The CDR3 sequence: CSADRNTEAFF. CDR3 DNA sequence: TGCAGCGCCGACAGGAACACTGAAGCTTTCTTT.

This clone was counted a few times. The rearrangement uses TRBV6-5 and TRBJ2-7, with 9 bases aligning to TRBD1. Looked up from germline, CDR1 is MNHEY and CDR2 is SVGAGI. Losses at the gene ends were 6 bases for V and 3 bases for J; bases not matched to a gene: 3. The CDR3 has 13 residues. CDR3 amino acids: CASRRQGGYEQYF. The DNA for the CDR3 is TGTGCCAGCAGACGACAGGGGGGCTACGAGCAGTACTTC.

This clone was recorded a few times. This chain uses TRBV4-1 with TRBJ2-3; possibly TRBD1 or TRBD2 for D (5 bases each). V shed 0 bases and J shed 2 bases, with 12 bases lying between them. CDR1 and CDR2 from the germline V gene are MGHRA and YSYEKL. CDR3 length: 16 amino acids. As DNA, the CDR3 is TGCGCCAGCAGCCAAGAGGCTGAGGGGTACACAGATACGCAGTATTTT. It encodes CASSQEAEGYTDTQYF.

This chain joins TRBV6-5 and TRBJ2-5; D possibly corresponds to TRBD2 (6 bases). Trimming shortened V by 4 bases and J by 7 bases, and 13 bases separated the two germline ends. Germline CDR1 and CDR2: MNHEY and SVGAGI. The CDR3 spans 13 residues. The CDR3 bases are TGTGCCAGCAGTTCCGAGCTCGGGGGGACCCAGTACTTC. It is translated as CASSSELGGTQYF.

The chain combines TRBV4-1 with TRBJ1-1; no firm D call. This CDR3 spans 15 amino acids. Trimming stripped 4 bases from V and 4 bases from J, with 16 bases between. Germline-derived CDR1 and CDR2 are MGHRA and YSYEKL. CDR3 in amino acids: CASSLSRETVTEAFF. The CDR3 nucleotides are TGCGCCAGCAGCCTGTCCCGGGAAACGGTCACTGAAGCTTTCTTT.

This clone was observed a few times. J is TRBJ2-7 and V is TRBV20-1; possibly TRBD2 for D (5 bases). The germline CDR1 and CDR2 sequences are DFQATT and SNEGSKA (reference sequence). CDR3 length: 11 residues. The germline V and J ends were trimmed by 4 bases and 4 bases, with 8 bases remaining between them. The CDR3 nucleotides are TGCAGTGCTACTACGGGGTACGAGCAGTACTTC. The encoded protein is CSATTGYEQYF.

The V and J genes are TRBV19 and TRBJ1-2, with D maybe TRBD1 (6 bases). The CDR3 sequence is 14 residues long. The V gene lost 9 bases and the J gene lost 4 bases, with 18 bases spanning the gap. From germline, CDR1 is LNHDA and CDR2 SQIVND (reference sequence). CDR3 nucleotides: TGTGCCAGCAGAACCCTAGGGGGTAGCTATGGCTACACCTTC. It yields the protein CASRTLGGSYGYTF.

The table lists this clone with a few counts. The chain carries TRBV6-1 and TRBJ1-4; D is possibly TRBD1 (6 bases). Trimming removed 8 bases from V and 5 bases from J, with 12 bases in between. The germline CDR1 and CDR2 sequences are MNHNS and SASEGT. The CDR3 is made up of 13 amino acids. The CDR3 nucleotides are TGTGCCAGCCAGGTTCAGGGGAATGAAAAACTGTTTTTT. Protein: CASQVQGNEKLFF.

There are a few counts of this clone. The chain employs TRBV10-3 and TRBJ2-7; a possible D gene is TRBD1 (6 bases). From germline, CDR1 is ENHRY and CDR2 SYGVKD. The ends were cut back, 6 bases at V and 4 bases at J, with 7 bases in the middle. CDR3 length equals 11 residues. Here the CDR3 reads CAIRTGYEQYF. The DNA for the CDR3 is TGTGCCATCAGGACAGGTTACGAGCAGTACTTC.

J is TRBJ2-3 and V is TRBV4-1; D remains unclear. The CDR3 length is 17 residues. Germline loops: CDR1 MGHRA, CDR2 YSYEKL. V lost 0 bases and J 1 base, leaving 14 bases between the germline ends. The CDR3 spells CASSQEGPAVGTDTQYF. CDR3 DNA: TGCGCCAGCAGCCAAGAAGGCCCAGCTGTGGGCACAGATACGCAGTATTTT.

V usage is TRBV6-5 and J usage is TRBJ1-1; the match to TRBD1 covers 7 bases. V was pared by 6 bases and J by 0 bases, with 7 bases of the junction left unmatched. The CDR3 runs to 15 residues. The germline V gene has CDR1 MNHEY and CDR2 SVGAGI. CDR3 coding DNA: TGTGCCAGCAGCCCTCGGACAGGTATGAACACTGAAGCTTTCTTT. Its translation is CASSPRTGMNTEAFF.

This clone was counted between two and nine times. V and J are TRBV4-1 and TRBJ1-4, with D possibly TRBD1 on 5 matching bases. V lost 0 bases to trimming and J lost 2 bases, with 7 bases between them. Germline assignment: CDR1 MGHRA and CDR2 YSYEKL. CDR3 length: 15 amino acids. CDR3 DNA sequence: TGCGCCAGCAGCCAAGATAAGGGGACTAATGAAAAACTGTTTTTT. This sequence encodes CASSQDKGTNEKLFF.

This clone was counted only a few times. The V call is TRBV6-1, the J call TRBJ2-2, with TRBD1 as a possible D gene (5 bases). The CDR3 length is 15 residues. Germline V CDR1 and CDR2: MNHNS, SASEGT. The V end was cut by 6 bases, the J end by 0 bases, with 11 bases between. CDR3 coding DNA: TGTGCCAGCAGCACGGGCAGGGCGAACACCGGGGAGCTGTTTTTT. It codes for CASSTGRANTGELFF.

The genes are TRBV10-3 and TRBJ1-5; D possibly corresponds to TRBD1 (6 bases). The V gene lost 5 bases and the J gene lost 6 bases, with 11 bases spanning the gap. The CDR3 covers 13 residues. Germline V gene lookup returns CDR1 ENHRY and CDR2 SYGVKD. The CDR3: CAISPGASQPQHF. The CDR3 nucleotides read TGTGCCATCAGTCCAGGGGCTAGTCAGCCCCAGCATTTT.

Of note for this clone: Other DNA sequences in the same sample also yield this CDR3. This chain connects TRBV5-1 to TRBJ2-5; D is unresolved. Per germline, CDR1 SGHRS and CDR2 YFSETQ. The CDR3 runs to 14 residues. The ends were cut back, 0 bases at V and 0 bases at J, with 6 bases in the middle. The CDR3 sequence: CASSLGGYQETQYF. CDR3 coding DNA: TGCGCCAGCAGCTTGGGCGGATACCAAGAGACCCAGTACTTC. Combining the CDR3 with reference TRBV5-1 and TRBJ2-5 gives the whole variable domain KAGVTQTPRYLIKTRGQQVTLSCSPISGHRSVSWYQQTPGQGLQFLFEYFSETQRNKGNFPGRFSGRQFSNSRSEMNVSTLELGDSALYLCASSLGGYQETQYFGPGTRLLVL.

The chain uses TRBV2 and TRBJ2-2; TRBD1 matches at 11 bases. Trimming took 6 bases from V and 4 from J; bases not matched to a gene: 10. CDR3 length: 17 amino acids. Germline V gene lookup returns CDR1 SNHLY and CDR2 FYNNEI. CDR3 region: CASRLGQGAWGTGELFF. CDR3 in DNA: TGTGCCAGCAGGCTCGGACAGGGGGCTTGGGGCACCGGGGAGCTGTTTTTT.

This clone was recorded a few times. CDR3 coding DNA: TGTGCCAGCAGCTTGGGGAACGGACTCCTAGGGCTCGAGCAGTACTTC. It encodes CASSLGNGLLGLEQYF. V gene TRBV5-6 combines with J gene TRBJ2-7, with D perhaps matching TRBD2 (5 bases). Germline lookup yields CDR1 SGHDT and CDR2 YYEEEE. The V and J ends lost 0 bases and 6 bases respectively, with 19 bases between them. CDR3 length equals 16 residues.